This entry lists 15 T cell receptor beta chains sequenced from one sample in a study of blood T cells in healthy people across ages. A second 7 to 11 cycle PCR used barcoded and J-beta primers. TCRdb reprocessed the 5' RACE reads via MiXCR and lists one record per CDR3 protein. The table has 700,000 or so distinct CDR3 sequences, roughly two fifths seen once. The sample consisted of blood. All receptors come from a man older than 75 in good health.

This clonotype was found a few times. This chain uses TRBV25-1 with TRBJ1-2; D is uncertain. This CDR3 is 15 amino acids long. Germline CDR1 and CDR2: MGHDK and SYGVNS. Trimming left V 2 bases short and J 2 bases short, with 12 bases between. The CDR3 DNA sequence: TGTGCCAGCAGTGAAACCGGCAGAGCCAACTATGGCTACACCTTC. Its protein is CASSETGRANYGYTF.

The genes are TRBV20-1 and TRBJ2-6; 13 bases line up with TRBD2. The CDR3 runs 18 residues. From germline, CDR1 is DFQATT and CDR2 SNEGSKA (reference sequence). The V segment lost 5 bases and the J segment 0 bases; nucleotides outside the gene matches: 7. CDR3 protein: CSASRTSGGFSGANVLTF. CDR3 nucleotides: TGCAGTGCTTCCCGGACTAGCGGGGGATTCTCTGGGGCCAACGTCCTGACTTTC.

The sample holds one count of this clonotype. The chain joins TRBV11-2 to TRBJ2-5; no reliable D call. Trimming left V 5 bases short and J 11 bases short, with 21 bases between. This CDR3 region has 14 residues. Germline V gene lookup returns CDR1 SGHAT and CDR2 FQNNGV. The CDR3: CASSGAELWNEQYF. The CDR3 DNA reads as TGTGCCAGCAGCGGAGCAGAGCTTTGGAATGAGCAGTACTTC.

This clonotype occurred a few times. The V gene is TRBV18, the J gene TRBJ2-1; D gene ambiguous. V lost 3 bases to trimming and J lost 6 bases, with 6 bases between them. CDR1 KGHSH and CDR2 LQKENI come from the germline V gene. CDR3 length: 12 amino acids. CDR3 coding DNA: TGTGCCAGCTCACCTACCGCCAATGAGCAGTTCTTC. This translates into CASSPTANEQFF.

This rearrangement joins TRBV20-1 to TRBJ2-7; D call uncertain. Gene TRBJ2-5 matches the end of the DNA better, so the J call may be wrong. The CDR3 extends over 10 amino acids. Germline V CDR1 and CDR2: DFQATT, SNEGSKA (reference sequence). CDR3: CSVDDLTQYF. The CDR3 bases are TGCAGTGTAGACGATCTGACCCAGTACTTC.

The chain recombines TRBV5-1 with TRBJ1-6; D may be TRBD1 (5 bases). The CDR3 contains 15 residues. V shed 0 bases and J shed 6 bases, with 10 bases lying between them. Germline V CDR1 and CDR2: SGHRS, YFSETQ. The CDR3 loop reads CASSLDRPINSPLHF. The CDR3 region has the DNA TGCGCCAGCAGCTTGGACAGGCCGATTAATTCACCCCTCCACTTT.

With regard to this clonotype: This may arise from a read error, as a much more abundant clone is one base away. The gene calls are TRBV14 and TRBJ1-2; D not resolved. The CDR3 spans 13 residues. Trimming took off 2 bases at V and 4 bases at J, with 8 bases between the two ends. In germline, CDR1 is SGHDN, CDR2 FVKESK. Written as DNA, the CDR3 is TGTGCCAGCAGCCAAATGGGAACCTATGGCTACACCTTC. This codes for CASSQMGTYGYTF.

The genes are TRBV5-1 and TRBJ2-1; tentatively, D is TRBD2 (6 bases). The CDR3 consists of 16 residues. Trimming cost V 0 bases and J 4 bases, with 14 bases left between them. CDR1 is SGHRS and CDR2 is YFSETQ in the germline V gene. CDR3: CASSLGLANSYNEQFF. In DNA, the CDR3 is TGCGCCAGCAGCTTGGGGCTAGCGAATTCATACAATGAGCAGTTCTTC.

The CDR3: CSARLREGTEAFF. The CDR3 DNA reads TGCAGTGCTAGACTCAGGGAGGGGACTGAAGCTTTCTTT. This rearrangement joins TRBV20-1 to TRBJ1-1; D perhaps matches TRBD1 (5 bases). Germline V gene lookup returns CDR1 DFQATT and CDR2 SNEGSKA (reference sequence). The CDR3 has 13 residues. V lost 2 bases to trimming and J lost 5 bases, with 12 bases between them.

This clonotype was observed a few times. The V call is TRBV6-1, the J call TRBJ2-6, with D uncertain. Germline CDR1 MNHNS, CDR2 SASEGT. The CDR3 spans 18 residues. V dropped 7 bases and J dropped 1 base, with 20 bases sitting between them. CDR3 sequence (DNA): TGTGCCAGCAAAGGACGGCGATACCCTCAATCTGGGGCCAACGTCCTGACTTTC. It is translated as CASKGRRYPQSGANVLTF.

CDR3: CASTIFLSEGKTQYF. CDR3 DNA sequence: TGTGCCAGCACCATCTTCCTCTCGGAAGGAAAGACCCAGTACTTC. The rearrangement joins TRBV7-6 to TRBJ2-5; no firm D call. The CDR3 contains 15 residues. V gave up 7 bases and J gave up 6 bases, with 21 bases separating them. The germline V gene encodes CDR1 SGHVS and CDR2 FNYEAQ.

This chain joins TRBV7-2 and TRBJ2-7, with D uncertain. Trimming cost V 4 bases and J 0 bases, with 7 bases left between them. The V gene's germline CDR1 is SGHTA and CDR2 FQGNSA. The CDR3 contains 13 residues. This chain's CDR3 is CASSYATSYEQYF. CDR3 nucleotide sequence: TGTGCCAGCAGCTATGCCACCTCCTACGAGCAGTACTTC.

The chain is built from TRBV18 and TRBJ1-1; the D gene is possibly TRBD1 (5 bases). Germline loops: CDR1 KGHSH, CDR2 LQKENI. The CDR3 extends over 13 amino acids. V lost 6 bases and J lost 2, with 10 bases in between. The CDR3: CASSGGANTEAFF. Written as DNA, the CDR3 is TGTGCCAGCTCCGGGGGTGCAAACACTGAAGCTTTCTTT.

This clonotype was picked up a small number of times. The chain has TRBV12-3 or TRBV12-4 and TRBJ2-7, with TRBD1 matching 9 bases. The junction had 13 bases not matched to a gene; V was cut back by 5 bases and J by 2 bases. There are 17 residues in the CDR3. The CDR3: CASSASGTGLKTYEQYF. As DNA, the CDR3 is TGTGCCAGCAGTGCATCCGGGACAGGGTTAAAAACCTACGAGCAGTACTTC.

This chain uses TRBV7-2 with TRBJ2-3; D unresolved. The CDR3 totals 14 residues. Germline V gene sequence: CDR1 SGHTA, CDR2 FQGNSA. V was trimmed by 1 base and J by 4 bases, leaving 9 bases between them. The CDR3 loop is CASSLGSDSDTQYF. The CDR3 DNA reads TGTGCCAGCAGCTTAGGCTCTGACTCAGATACGCAGTATTTT.